These T cell receptor beta chains were read from a single sample in a study of post-analysis software for immune sequencing data. TCRdb re-called the PCR reads with MiXCR, one entry per CDR3 protein. This sample yields 380,000 or so distinct CDR3 sequences, of which roughly 35% are seen a single time; 13% belongs to the top ten. Sequenced sample: blood. These receptors were collected from a girl aged 5 to 17 with multiple sclerosis. CDR3s include the opening cysteine and the closing phenylalanine or tryptophan. D genes are given only for firm matches. Size is omitted from some rows. Given values are once, few, many or a class for expanded clones.

V,D,size,J,DNA,CDR3
TRBV29-1,NA,few,TRBJ1-2,TGCAGCGTTGAAACCGGGGCAGGCTACACCTTC,CSVETGAGYTF
TRBV7-2,NA,NA,TRBJ2-7,TGTGCCGGCAGCCCCGTCGCCGCCTACTCCTACGAGCAGTACTTC,CAGSPVAAYSYEQYF
TRBV6-5,TRBD2,many,TRBJ2-7,TGTGCCAGCAGTTACCTGGGACTAGCTGACGAGCAGTACTTC,CASSYLGLADEQYF
TRBV10-3,NA,few,TRBJ2-5,TGTGCCACTTCCGGGACCCCTTTGCAAGAGACCCAGTACTTC,CATSGTPLQETQYF
TRBV7-2,NA,few,TRBJ2-2,TGTGCCAGCAGCTCCTGGACGGTCGCGAACACCGGGGAGCTGTTTTTT,CASSSWTVANTGELFF
TRBV29-1,NA,NA,TRBJ1-4,TGCAGCGTTGAAGATGGGGCCCGCAGGGAAAAACTGTTTTTT,CSVEDGARREKLFF
TRBV7-6,NA,few,TRBJ1-1,TGTGCCAGCAGCTACCTGGGCCCAAACACTGAAGCTTTCTTT,CASSYLGPNTEAFF
TRBV27,TRBD1,NA,TRBJ1-4,TGTGCCAGCAGGGGACAGGGGGCGACCTCAACTAATGAAAAACTGTTTTTT,CASRGQGATSTNEKLFF
TRBV10-3,NA,few,TRBJ1-1,TGTGCCATCAGTGAGAGGGGGAACACTGAAGCTTTCTTT,CAISERGNTEAFF
TRBV7-9,NA,few,TRBJ2-7,TGTGCCAGCAGCACCGAGACCCCTTGGCAGTACTTC,CASSTETPWQYF
TRBV24-1,NA,NA,TRBJ1-1,TGTGCCACCAAGGCCACTGAAGCTTTCTTT,CATKATEAFF
TRBV12-3/TRBV12-4,NA,few,TRBJ1-2,TGTGCCAGCAGCACCGGGAACCGTGGCTACACCTTC,CASSTGNRGYTF
TRBV20-1,NA,NA,TRBJ1-4,TGCAGTGCTAGAGATTTCACAGAAGGGGGTGAAAAACTGTTTTTT,CSARDFTEGGEKLFF
TRBV27,NA,NA,TRBJ1-2,TGTGCCACCTTAAAATGGGGGGAAGGCTACACCTTC,CATLKWGEGYTF
TRBV4-2,NA,few,TRBJ2-7,TGTGCCAGCAGCCACGCATCGGGCTCCCTATACGAGCAGTACTTC,CASSHASGSLYEQYF
TRBV5-1,TRBD1,NA,TRBJ1-5,TGCGCCAGCAGCTCGTGGACAGGGGGGAAGGATAGCAATCAGCCCCAGCATTTT,CASSSWTGGKDSNQPQHF
TRBV3-1,TRBD1,NA,TRBJ2-7,TGTGCCAGCAGCCCCTGGACAGGGAACGCCTACGAGCAGTACTTC,CASSPWTGNAYEQYF
TRBV5-1,NA,NA,TRBJ1-1,TGCGCCAGCAGCTTGCAGATTAACACTGAAGCTTTCTTT,CASSLQINTEAFF
TRBV4-1,NA,NA,TRBJ2-7,TGCGCCAGCAGCCTTCACCGGGCCTCCCCCTACGAGCAGTACTTC,CASSLHRASPYEQYF
TRBV7-9,NA,NA,TRBJ2-1,TGTGCCAGCAGCCGACTCCGGGGGTCCTACAATGAGCAGTTCTTC,CASSRLRGSYNEQFF
TRBV12-3/TRBV12-4,NA,NA,TRBJ1-1,TGTGCCAGCAGCTGGGCGAACGCTGAAGCTTTCTTT,CASSWANAEAFF
TRBV7-3,NA,few,TRBJ1-1,TGTGCCAGCAGCTTCCCGGGTTCCACTGAAGCTTTCTTT,CASSFPGSTEAFF
TRBV28,TRBD1,NA,TRBJ2-7,TGTGCCAGCAGTTTTGCCCCGACAGGGCGTCGCTCCTACGAGCAGTACTTC,CASSFAPTGRRSYEQYF
TRBV5-1,NA,NA,TRBJ2-3,TGCGCCAGCAGCCCCGAGGTCCTTACAGATACGCAGTATTTT,CASSPEVLTDTQYF
TRBV6-2/TRBV6-3,NA,NA,TRBJ2-6,TGTGCCAGCGACAGTTCTGGGGCCAACGTCCTGACTTTC,CASDSSGANVLTF
TRBV5-1,NA,few,TRBJ1-6,TGCGCCAGCAGCCTACAAGGTTACCAGGATTCACCCCTCCACTTT,CASSLQGYQDSPLHF
TRBV10-3,NA,NA,TRBJ2-5,TGTGCCATCAGTGAGGGGCAGCTAGAGACCCAGTACTTC,CAISEGQLETQYF
TRBV20-1,NA,few,TRBJ2-5,TGCAGTGCAGGGTGGGCGGCGTACCAAGAGACCCAGTACTTC,CSAGWAAYQETQYF
TRBV6-1,NA,few,TRBJ2-5,TGTGCCAGCAGTCATCCGCGAGGGGGGCAGTACTTC,CASSHPRGGQYF
TRBV6-1,NA,many,TRBJ2-7,TGTGCCAGCAAGAGGTCCGACTACGAGCAGTACTTC,CASKRSDYEQYF
TRBV29-1,NA,few,TRBJ2-3,TGCAGCGTTGAAGGGCCAGGGCAGGATACGCAGTATTTT,CSVEGPGQDTQYF
TRBV3-1,NA,NA,TRBJ1-2,TGTGCCAGCACCGCCGGTGGGCAGGCCTATGGCTACACCTTC,CASTAGGQAYGYTF
TRBV13,NA,NA,TRBJ2-1,TGTGCCAGCAGCAGTTGGAGGGATCCGAGTTACAATGAGCAGTTCTTC,CASSSWRDPSYNEQFF
TRBV11-1,NA,NA,TRBJ2-5,TGTGCCAGCAGCTTAGCGTTACTCCCGGGGGAGCAGTACTTC,CASSLALLPGEQYF
TRBV7-8,NA,few,TRBJ2-7,TGTGCCAGCAGCTTAGCCCTTATGTACGAGCAGTACTTC,CASSLALMYEQYF
TRBV10-3,NA,NA,TRBJ2-3,TGTGCCATCAGTGACCTCGGGCCATTAAGGTATTTT,CAISDLGPLRYF
TRBV7-2,NA,NA,TRBJ1-1,TGTGCCAGCAGCTTAGCGGGCAGGCAGAGCACTGAAGCTTTCTTT,CASSLAGRQSTEAFF
TRBV7-9,NA,few,TRBJ2-4,TGTGCCAGCAGCTTTTTCTACAGTGCCCTTGGTGAAAAAAACATTCAGTACTTC,CASSFFYSALGEKNIQYF
TRBV27,NA,NA,TRBJ2-7,TGTGCCAGCAGTTTATCATTCGCCTACGAGCAGTACTTC,CASSLSFAYEQYF
TRBV12-3/TRBV12-4,NA,few,TRBJ2-5,TGTGCCAGCAGTTTAGCCGGCAGGGGGACCCAGTACTTC,CASSLAGRGTQYF
TRBV4-2,NA,NA,TRBJ2-1,TGTGCCAGCAGCGCCCGACAGGGAGGTTCCTACAATGAGCAGTTCTTC,CASSARQGGSYNEQFF
TRBV20-1,TRBD1,few,TRBJ2-1,TGCTCGACAGGGGACGCCTACAATGAGCAGTTCTTC,CSTGDAYNEQFF
TRBV24-1,NA,once,TRBJ2-1,TGTGCCACCAGTGATGAGGGTGACAATGAGCAGTTCTTC,CATSDEGDNEQFF
TRBV7-3,NA,NA,TRBJ2-1,TGTGCCAGCAGCCCCGACGGGGGTCGTGCATATGAGCAGTTCTTC,CASSPDGGRAYEQFF
TRBV7-8,TRBD2,few,TRBJ2-1,TGTGCCAGCAGCCCCTGGGGGGGGACTAGCGGGGGACGGTACAATGAGCAGTTCTTC,CASSPWGGTSGGRYNEQFF
TRBV6-5,TRBD1,many,TRBJ1-5,TGTGCCAGTCGGCGGACAGGGACTTCCTATAGCAATCAGCCCCAGCATTTT,CASRRTGTSYSNQPQHF
TRBV9,NA,few,TRBJ2-5,TGTGCCAGCAGCGTAGGTGGAACCAGGGGAGAGACCCAGTACTTC,CASSVGGTRGETQYF
TRBV7-3,NA,NA,TRBJ1-6,TGTGCCAGCAGCCTACCCAATTCACCCCTCCACTTT,CASSLPNSPLHF
TRBV20-1,NA,NA,TRBJ2-5,TGCAGTGCTCCTAACTTCGGCGGGATCCAAGAGACCCAGTGCTTC,CSAPNFGGIQETQCF
TRBV7-9,TRBD1,NA,TRBJ2-1,TGTGCCAGCAGCCAGGGGGCTGATGAGCAGTTCTTC,CASSQGADEQFF
TRBV5-1,TRBD2,few,TRBJ2-1,TGCGCCAGCAGCCGAGCGGGGGGGCCGGATGAGCAGTTCTTC,CASSRAGGPDEQFF
TRBV12-3/TRBV12-4,TRBD1,few,TRBJ2-5,TGTGCCAGCAGTCGAGGGGACAGGGGGCCCTATGAGGCCCAGTACTTC,CASSRGDRGPYEAQYF
TRBV6-1,TRBD1,NA,TRBJ1-1,TGTGCCAGCACTCCACAGGGGAGGTGGACTGAAGCTTTCTTT,CASTPQGRWTEAFF
TRBV15,NA,NA,TRBJ2-5,TGTGCCACCAGCAGAACGGGACTTGGGGAGACCCAGTACTTC,CATSRTGLGETQYF
TRBV9,NA,NA,TRBJ1-1,TGTGCCAGCAGCGTAGAGGGGAGAGGCACTGAAGCTTTCTTT,CASSVEGRGTEAFF
TRBV12-3/TRBV12-4,NA,NA,TRBJ2-7,TGTGCCAGCAGTTTCCACGACAGACGTGAGCAGTACTTC,CASSFHDRREQYF
TRBV12-3/TRBV12-4,TRBD2,NA,TRBJ2-5,TGTGCCAGCAGTCCCGCGCGGACTAGCGGGGAGACCCAGTACTTC,CASSPARTSGETQYF